This T cell receptor beta chain derives from a study of control samples from healthy donors and cancer patients (dated by TCRdb to the early 2020s). Receptor amplification or capture employed the immunoSEQ multiplex PCR assay. TCRdb obtained this table from immuneACCESS and retained in-frame rearrangements with V and J assigned. These tables miss some clones; where compared with another copy, unresolved V genes account for less than half of the shortfall, and the remainder is unexplained. The sample table shows approximately 120,000 clones, and more than 85% are seen once. The ten largest account for more than 1.5% of the sample. As for this clone: This clone's antigen is unknown. No base quality information exists; no much larger clone differs at one position.

Compared with germline, V lacks 6 bases and J lacks 0 bases; bases without a gene match: 7. The CDR3, cysteine through phenylalanine, is 16 amino acids long. Just CDR3 DNA is preserved here, 48 bases in frame from base 1. The germline V gene supplies CDR1 ENHRY and CDR2 SYGVKD. The V gene is TRBV10-3 and the J gene is TRBJ1-3; 8 bases in the junction line up with TRBD1. The sequenced sample consisted of blood. The sequence was obtained from a man aged 18 to 30 in good health. The nucleotide sequence is TGTGCCATCAGCCCTGCCGACAGGGGCTCTGGAAACACCATATATTTT. Protein translation: CAISPADRGSGNTIYF.